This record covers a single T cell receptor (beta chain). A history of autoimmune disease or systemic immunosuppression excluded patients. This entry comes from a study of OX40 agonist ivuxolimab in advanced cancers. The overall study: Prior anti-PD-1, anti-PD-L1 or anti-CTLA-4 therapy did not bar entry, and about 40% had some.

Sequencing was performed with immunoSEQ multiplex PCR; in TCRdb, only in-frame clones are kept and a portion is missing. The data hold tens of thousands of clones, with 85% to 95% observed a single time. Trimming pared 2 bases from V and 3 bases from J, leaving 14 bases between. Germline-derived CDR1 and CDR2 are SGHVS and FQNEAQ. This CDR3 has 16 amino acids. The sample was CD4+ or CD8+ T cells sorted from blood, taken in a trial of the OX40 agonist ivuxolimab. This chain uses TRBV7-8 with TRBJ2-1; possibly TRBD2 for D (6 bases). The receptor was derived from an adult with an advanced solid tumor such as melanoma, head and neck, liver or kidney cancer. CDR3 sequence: CASSLIPAGYYNEQFF. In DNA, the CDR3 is TGTGCCAGCAGCTTAATTCCAGCGGGCTACTACAATGAGCAGTTCTTC.